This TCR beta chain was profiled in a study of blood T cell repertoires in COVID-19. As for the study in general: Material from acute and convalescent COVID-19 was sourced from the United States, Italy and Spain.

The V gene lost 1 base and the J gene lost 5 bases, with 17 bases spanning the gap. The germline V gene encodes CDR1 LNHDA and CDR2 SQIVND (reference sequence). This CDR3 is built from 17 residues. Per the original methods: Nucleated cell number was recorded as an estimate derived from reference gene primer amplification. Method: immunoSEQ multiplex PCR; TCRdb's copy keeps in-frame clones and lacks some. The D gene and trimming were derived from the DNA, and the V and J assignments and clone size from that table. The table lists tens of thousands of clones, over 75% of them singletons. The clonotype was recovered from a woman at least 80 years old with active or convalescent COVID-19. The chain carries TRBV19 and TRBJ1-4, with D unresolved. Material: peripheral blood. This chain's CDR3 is CASSIGRWGEANEKLFF. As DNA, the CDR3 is TGTGCCAGTAGTATAGGCCGGTGGGGAGAGGCCAATGAAAAACTGTTTTTT. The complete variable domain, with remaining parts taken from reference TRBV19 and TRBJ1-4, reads DGGITQSPKYLFRKEGQNVTLSCEQNLNHDAMYWYRQDPGQGLRLIYYSQIVNDFQKGDIAEGYSVSREKKESFPLTVTSAQKNPTAFYLCASSIGRWGEANEKLFFGSGTQLSVL.